This T cell receptor beta chain appears in the sequencing data of a study of T cells in Graves' hyperthyroidism and ophthalmopathy. Amplification yielded TCR beta CDR3 regions, with RNA transcripts as the source. HTBI primers were used for first-round RT-PCR of the TCR CDR3. TCRdb re-called the multiplex PCR reads through MiXCR, storing one row per CDR3 protein. The sample holds hundreds of thousands of distinct CDR3 sequences; 20% are singletons and the top ten take 34%. With respect to this clonotype: Its antigen remains unidentified.

Study-wide results and limits: It was a median about seven months before onset that the model predicted ophthalmopathy.

In germline, CDR1 is SGHRS, CDR2 YFSETQ. V was cut by 4 bases and J by 1 base, with 15 bases left in between. CDR3 size: 15 residues. The clonotype originates from a man between 25 and 39 years old with Graves' ophthalmopathy. The specimen was blood. The V call is TRBV5-1, the J call TRBJ2-7; no reliable D call. The CDR3 nucleotides read TGCGCCAGCAGCGTGGAACCGGCCTATTCCTACGAGCAGTACTTC. Protein product: CASSVEPAYSYEQYF.